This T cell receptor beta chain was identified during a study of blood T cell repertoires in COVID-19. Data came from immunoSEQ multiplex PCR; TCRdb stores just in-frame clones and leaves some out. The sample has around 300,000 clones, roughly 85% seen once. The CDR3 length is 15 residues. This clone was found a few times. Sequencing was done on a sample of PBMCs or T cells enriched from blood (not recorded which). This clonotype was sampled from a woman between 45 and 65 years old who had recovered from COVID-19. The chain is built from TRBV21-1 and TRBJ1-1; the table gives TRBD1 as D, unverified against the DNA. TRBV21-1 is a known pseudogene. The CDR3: CASLIQGAPNTEAFF. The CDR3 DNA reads TGTGCCAGCCTAATTCAGGGGGCTCCGAACACTGAAGCTTTCTTT.